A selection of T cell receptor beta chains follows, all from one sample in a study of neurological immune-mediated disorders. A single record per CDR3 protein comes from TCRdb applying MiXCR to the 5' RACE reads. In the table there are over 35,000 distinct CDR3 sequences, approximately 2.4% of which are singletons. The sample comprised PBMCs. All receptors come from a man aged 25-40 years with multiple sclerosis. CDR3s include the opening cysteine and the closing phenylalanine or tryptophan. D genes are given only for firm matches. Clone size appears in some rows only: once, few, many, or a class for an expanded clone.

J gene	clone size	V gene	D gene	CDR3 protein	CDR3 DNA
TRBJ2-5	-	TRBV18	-	CASSPPRATGETQYF	TGTGCCAGCTCACCCCCCAGGGCTACAGGAGAGACCCAGTACTTC
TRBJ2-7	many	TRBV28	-	CASSFRGSRVYEQYF	TGTGCCAGCAGTTTCAGAGGGTCTAGGGTCTACGAGCAGTACTTC
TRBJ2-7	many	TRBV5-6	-	CASSRRYEQYF	TGTGCCAGCAGCCGCAGGTACGAGCAGTACTTC
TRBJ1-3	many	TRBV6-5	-	CASSRNREYGNTIYF	TGTGCCAGCAGTCGCAACAGGGAGTACGGAAACACCATATATTTT
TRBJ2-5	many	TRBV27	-	CASSLGTAQETQYF	TGTGCCAGCAGTTTGGGGACGGCACAAGAGACCCAGTACTTC
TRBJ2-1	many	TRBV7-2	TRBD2	CASSNGLASRNEQFF	TGTGCCAGCAGCAACGGACTAGCGAGTAGGAATGAGCAGTTCTTC
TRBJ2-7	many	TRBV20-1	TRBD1	CSATGQAYEQYF	TGCAGTGCTACAGGACAGGCCTACGAGCAGTACTTC
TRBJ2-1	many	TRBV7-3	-	CASKAVGNEQFF	TGTGCCAGCAAAGCAGTCGGGAATGAGCAGTTCTTC
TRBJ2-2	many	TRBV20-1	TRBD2	CSASVAGGTGELFF	TGCAGTGCTAGTGTAGCGGGAGGAACCGGGGAGCTGTTTTTT
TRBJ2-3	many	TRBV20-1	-	CSARDAGSAQYF	TGCAGTGCTAGAGATGCCGGGAGTGCGCAGTATTTT
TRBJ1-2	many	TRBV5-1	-	CASSLIGVNYGYTF	TGCGCCAGCAGCTTGATAGGGGTTAACTATGGCTACACCTTC
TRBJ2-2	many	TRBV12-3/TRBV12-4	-	CASSFGSGNTGELFF	TGTGCCAGCAGTTTCGGCTCCGGGAACACCGGGGAGCTGTTTTTT
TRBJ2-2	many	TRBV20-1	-	CSAPVPNTGELFF	TGCAGTGCTCCTGTCCCGAACACCGGGGAGCTGTTTTTT
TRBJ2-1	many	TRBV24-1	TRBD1	CATSETGGFHNEQFF	TGTGCCACCAGTGAGACAGGGGGCTTCCACAATGAGCAGTTCTTC
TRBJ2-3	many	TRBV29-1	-	CSVSVGARGTDTQYF	TGCAGCGTTAGTGTGGGGGCGCGTGGGACAGATACGCAGTATTTT
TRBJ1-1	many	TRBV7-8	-	CASSLTPMTGNTEAFF	TGTGCCAGCAGCTTAACGCCTATGACAGGGAACACTGAAGCTTTCTTT
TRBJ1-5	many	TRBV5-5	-	CASSLDFRLRSKTDQPQHF	TGTGCCAGCAGCTTGGATTTCAGGCTCCGAAGCAAAACCGATCAGCCCCAGCATTTT
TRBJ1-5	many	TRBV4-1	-	CASSQGKMDQPQHF	TGCGCCAGCAGCCAGGGGAAAATGGATCAGCCCCAGCATTTT
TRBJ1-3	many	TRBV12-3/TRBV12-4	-	CASSPPLNSGNTIYF	TGTGCCAGCAGTCCACCATTGAACTCTGGAAACACCATATATTTT
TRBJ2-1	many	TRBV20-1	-	CSARDPRGYNEQFF	TGCAGTGCTAGAGATCCGAGGGGGTACAATGAGCAGTTCTTC
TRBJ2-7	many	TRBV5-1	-	CASSLSTATYEQYF	TGCGCCAGCAGCTTGAGTACAGCCACCTACGAGCAGTACTTC
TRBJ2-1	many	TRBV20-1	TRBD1	CSADRTGSYNEQFF	TGCAGTGCTGATAGGACAGGGTCCTACAATGAGCAGTTCTTC
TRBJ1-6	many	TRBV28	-	CASSLSHSSPLHF	TGTGCCAGCAGTCTAAGTCATTCTTCACCCCTCCACTTT
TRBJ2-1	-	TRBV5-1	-	CASSLSLVGSHNEQFF	TGCGCCAGCAGCTTGTCTTTAGTTGGTTCCCACAATGAGCAGTTCTTC
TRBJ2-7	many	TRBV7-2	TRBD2	CASSSPGLAGGEQYF	TGTGCCAGCAGCTCGCCGGGACTAGCGGGAGGCGAGCAGTACTTC
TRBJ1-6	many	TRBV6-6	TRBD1	CASSSGTDLPLHF	TGTGCCAGCAGTTCCGGGACAGACTTACCCCTCCACTTT
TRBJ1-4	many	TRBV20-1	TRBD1	CSARWGQGNEKLFF	TGCAGTGCTAGATGGGGACAGGGGAATGAAAAACTGTTTTTT
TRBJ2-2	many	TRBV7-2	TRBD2	CASSSRTRSGELFF	TGTGCCAGCAGCTCGCGGACTAGATCCGGGGAGCTGTTTTTT
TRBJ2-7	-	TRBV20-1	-	CSASKAYEQYF	TGCAGTGCTAGTAAGGCCTACGAGCAGTACTTC
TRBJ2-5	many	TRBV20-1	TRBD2	CSASPQAGGWQETQYF	TGCAGTGCCTCACCCCAAGCGGGGGGATGGCAAGAGACCCAGTACTTC
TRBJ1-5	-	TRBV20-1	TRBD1	CSARERGQGARQPQHF	TGCAGTGCTAGAGAGCGAGGACAGGGGGCGAGACAGCCCCAGCATTTT
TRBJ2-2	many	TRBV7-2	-	CASSLYTGELFF	TGTGCCAGCAGCTTGTACACCGGGGAGCTGTTTTTT
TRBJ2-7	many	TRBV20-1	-	CSARPGGTYEQYF	TGCAGTGCTAGGCCAGGGGGGACCTACGAGCAGTACTTC
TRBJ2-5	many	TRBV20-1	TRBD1	CSAAPDRAPDQETQYF	TGCAGTGCTGCCCCGGACAGGGCCCCTGACCAAGAGACCCAGTACTTC
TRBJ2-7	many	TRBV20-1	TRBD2	CSGDERGDYEQYF	TGCAGTGGGGACGAGCGGGGGGACTACGAGCAGTACTTC
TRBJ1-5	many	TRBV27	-	CASRTGGVGNQPQHF	TGTGCCAGCAGAACTGGGGGAGTGGGCAATCAGCCCCAGCATTTT
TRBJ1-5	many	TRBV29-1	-	CSVVGTGNQPQHF	TGCAGCGTTGTAGGGACCGGCAATCAGCCCCAGCATTTT
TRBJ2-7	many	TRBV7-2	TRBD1	CASSPRQGHYEQYF	TGTGCCAGCAGCCCAAGACAGGGACACTACGAGCAGTACTTC
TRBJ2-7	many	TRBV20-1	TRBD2	CSATGGFEQYF	TGCAGTGCCACGGGGGGTTTCGAGCAGTACTTC
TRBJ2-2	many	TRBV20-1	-	CSAREFGENTGELFF	TGCAGTGCTAGAGAATTCGGGGAGAACACCGGGGAGCTGTTTTTT
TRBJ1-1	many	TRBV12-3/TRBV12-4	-	CASRIMNTEAFF	TGTGCCAGCAGAATCATGAACACTGAAGCTTTCTTT
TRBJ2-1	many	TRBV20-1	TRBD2	CSARDSGSKNEQFF	TGCAGTGCTAGAGATAGCGGGAGTAAAAATGAGCAGTTCTTC
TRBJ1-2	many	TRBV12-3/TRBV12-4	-	CASSQGPFNYGYTF	TGTGCCAGTTCGCAGGGTCCCTTTAACTATGGCTACACCTTC
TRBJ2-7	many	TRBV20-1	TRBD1	CSARRQGGHEQYF	TGCAGTGCTCGGCGACAGGGTGGACACGAGCAGTACTTC
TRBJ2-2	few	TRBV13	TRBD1	CASSLASTGPNTGELFF	TGTGCCAGCAGCTTAGCTTCGACAGGGCCGAACACCGGGGAGCTGTTTTTT
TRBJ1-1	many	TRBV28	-	CASSEGLGGGFDTEAFF	TGTGCCAGCAGCGAGGGACTCGGGGGGGGTTTCGACACTGAAGCTTTCTTT
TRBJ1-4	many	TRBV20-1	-	CSAKGGEKLFF	TGCAGTGCTAAGGGCGGTGAAAAACTGTTTTTT
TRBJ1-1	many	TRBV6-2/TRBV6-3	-	CASSYGMPEAFF	TGTGCCAGCAGTTACGGGATGCCTGAAGCTTTCTTT
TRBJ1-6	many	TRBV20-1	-	CSAPGAHPSPLHF	TGCAGTGCCCCCGGGGCCCATCCTTCACCCCTCCACTTT
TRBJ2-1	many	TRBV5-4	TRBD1	CASSSLDRRYNEQFF	TGTGCCAGCAGTTCCCTGGACAGGCGGTACAATGAGCAGTTCTTC
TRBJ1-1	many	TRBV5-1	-	CASSLTVNTEAFF	TGCGCCAGCAGCTTAACGGTTAACACTGAAGCTTTCTTT
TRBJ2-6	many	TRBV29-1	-	CSVEDRARGQPGAGANVLTF	TGCAGCGTTGAAGATCGGGCCAGGGGCCAGCCCGGAGCTGGGGCCAACGTCCTGACTTTC
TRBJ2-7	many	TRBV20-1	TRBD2	CSARLAGPEQYF	TGCAGTGCTAGACTAGCGGGCCCCGAGCAGTACTTC
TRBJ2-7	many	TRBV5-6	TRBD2	CASSAGLAGVLEQYF	TGTGCCAGCAGCGCCGGACTAGCGGGAGTCTTGGAGCAGTACTTC
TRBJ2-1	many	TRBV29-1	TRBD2	CSVSGRADNEQFF	TGCAGCGTGAGCGGGAGGGCCGACAATGAGCAGTTCTTC
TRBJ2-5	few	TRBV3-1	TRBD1	CASSQTTGGSGETQYF	TGTGCCAGCAGCCAAACGACAGGGGGCAGCGGAGAGACCCAGTACTTC
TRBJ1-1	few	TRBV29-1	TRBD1	CSGRDRASYTEAFF	TGCAGCGGCCGGGACAGGGCTTCGTACACTGAAGCTTTCTTT
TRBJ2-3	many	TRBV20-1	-	CSARGDGSTDTQYF	TGCAGTGCTAGAGGGGACGGCTCCACAGATACGCAGTATTTT
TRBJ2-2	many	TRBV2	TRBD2	CASSELSTSGRAGELFF	TGTGCCAGCAGTGAACTTTCAACTAGCGGGAGGGCCGGGGAGCTGTTTTTT
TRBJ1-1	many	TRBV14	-	CASSLQGGGEAFF	TGTGCCAGCAGCCTACAGGGTGGAGGTGAAGCTTTCTTT